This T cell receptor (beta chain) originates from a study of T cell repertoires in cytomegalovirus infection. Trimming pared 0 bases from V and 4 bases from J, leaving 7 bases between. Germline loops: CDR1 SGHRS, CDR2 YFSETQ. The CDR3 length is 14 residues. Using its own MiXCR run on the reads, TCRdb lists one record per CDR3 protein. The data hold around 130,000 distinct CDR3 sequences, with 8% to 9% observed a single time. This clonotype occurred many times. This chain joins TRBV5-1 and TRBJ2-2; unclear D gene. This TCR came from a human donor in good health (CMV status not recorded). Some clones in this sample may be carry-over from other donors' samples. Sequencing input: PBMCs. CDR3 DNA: TGCGCCAGCAGCTTGGGCATACTCACCGGGGAGCTGTTTTTT. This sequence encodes CASSLGILTGELFF.